The 12 T cell receptor beta chains in this list originate from one sample, sequenced in a study of T cell responses to AZD1222 COVID-19 vaccine. Assay used: immunoSEQ multiplex PCR; TCRdb lists only in-frame clones, some missing. The data hold some 150,000 clones, with roughly nine tenths observed a single time. The sequenced sample was peripheral blood, obtained on day 0 of MenACWY control vaccination. The receptors derive from an adult in good health.

The chain couples TRBV11-3 to TRBJ2-1; TRBD2 matches at 12 bases. The trim removed 5 bases at V and 6 bases at J, leaving 11 bases unmatched. The CDR3 contains 17 residues. Looked up from germline, CDR1 is SGHNT and CDR2 is YENEEA. Here the CDR3 DNA reads TGTGCCAGCAGCCCGGGACTAGCGGGTTACGAAGGCAATGAGCAGTTCTTC. It translates to CASSPGLAGYEGNEQFF.

V and J are TRBV29-1 and TRBJ2-7, with D perhaps matching TRBD2 (5 bases). The germline CDR1 and CDR2 sequences are SQVTM and ANQGSEA. The CDR3 totals 11 residues. With 6 bases removed from V and 12 bases from J, the gap between germline ends came to 18 bases. The CDR3 spells CSVASTRARYF. In DNA, the CDR3 is TGCAGCGTGGCCTCCACGAGGGCTAGGTACTTC.

The chain recombines TRBV5-1 with TRBJ2-2; 8 bases fit TRBD1. In germline, CDR1 is SGHRS, CDR2 YFSETQ. The V segment lost 4 bases and the J segment 2 bases; nucleotides outside the gene matches: 10. The CDR3 has 17 amino acids. CDR3 residues: CASSHGAGGANTGELFF. In DNA, the CDR3 is TGCGCCAGCAGCCACGGGGCAGGGGGCGCAAACACCGGGGAGCTGTTTTTT.

The gene calls are TRBV12-3 or TRBV12-4 and TRBJ1-2; D is unresolved. CDR3 length: 12 residues. V dropped 3 bases and J dropped 0 bases, with 2 bases sitting between them. In nucleotides, the CDR3 is TGTGCCAGCAGTTTGGCTAACTATGGCTACACCTTC. This gives the protein CASSLANYGYTF.

The CDR3: CASSPTGVYQEQYF. The DNA for the CDR3 is TGTGCCAGCAGCCCGACAGGGGTCTATCAGGAGCAGTACTTC. The rearrangement links TRBV9 to TRBJ2-7, with 8 bases aligning to TRBD1. The CDR3 spans 14 residues. Losses at the gene ends were 4 bases for V and 7 bases for J; bases not matched to a gene: 10. Germline-derived CDR1 and CDR2 are SGDLS and YYNGEE.

The chain has TRBV6-1 and TRBJ2-5; perhaps TRBD1 as D (5 bases). V was clipped by 2 bases and J by 2 bases, with 12 bases between them. This CDR3 has 15 amino acids. Germline assignment: CDR1 MNHNS and CDR2 SASEGT. The CDR3 bases are TGTGCCAGCAGTGAAAGCCAGGGCCTACAAGAGACCCAGTACTTC. This translates into CASSESQGLQETQYF.

The rearrangement links TRBV30 to TRBJ1-1; D is uncertain. CDR3 length: 13 residues. Deletions cut 4 bases from V and 9 bases from J, with 18 bases between. The V gene's germline CDR1 is GTSNPN and CDR2 SVGIG (reference sequence). CDR3 in amino acids: CAWTVFSGDKAFF. In nucleotides, the CDR3 is TGTGCCTGGACCGTCTTTAGCGGGGATAAAGCTTTCTTT.

The J gene is TRBJ1-2, the V gene TRBV28; D gene unclear. Germline CDR1 is MDHEN and CDR2 is SYDVKM. Trimming removed 3 bases at V and 8 bases at J, with 19 bases between. The CDR3 is 15 amino acids. The CDR3 DNA follows: TGTGCCAGCAGTTTTCTTTTTGGCCGTGCCGAGGGCTACACCTTC. The encoded protein is CASSFLFGRAEGYTF.

The V gene is TRBV5-1, the J gene TRBJ1-1, with D possibly TRBD1 on 5 matching bases. Trimming cost V 0 bases and J 4 bases, with 13 bases left between them. There are 15 residues in the CDR3. Germline CDR1 SGHRS, CDR2 YFSETQ. In DNA, the CDR3 is TGCGCCAGCAGCTTGGCCGGGGGAGGGTTCACTGAAGCTTTCTTT. This codes for CASSLAGGGFTEAFF.

The V and J genes are TRBV6-5 and TRBJ1-2, with 8 bases fitting TRBD1. With V trimmed by 8 bases and J by 5 bases, 7 bases remained unmatched. From germline, CDR1 is MNHEY and CDR2 SVGAGI. This CDR3 region has 13 residues. CDR3 nucleotides: TGTGCCAGCGGGGGACAGGTGAGGTATGGCTACACCTTC. Its protein product is CASGGQVRYGYTF.

As regards this clone: Other DNA sequences of this sample code for an identical CDR3. The rearrangement links TRBV5-1 to TRBJ1-5, with TRBD1 matching 8 bases. The trim removed 4 bases at V and 1 base at J, leaving 4 bases unmatched. This CDR3 has 15 residues. Germline loops: CDR1 SGHRS, CDR2 YFSETQ. The CDR3 here is CASSSGQGSNQPQHF. In nucleotides, the CDR3 is TGCGCCAGCAGCAGTGGACAGGGAAGCAATCAGCCCCAGCATTTT.

The chain uses TRBV7-6 and TRBJ1-1; 11 bases are a match to TRBD1. J gave up 3 bases and V 2 bases, and 8 bases lay outside the gene matches. The CDR3 covers 17 residues. Germline values: CDR1 SGHVS, CDR2 FNYEAQ. CDR3 loop: CASSLQGTGGSDTEAFF. The CDR3 coding sequence is TGTGCCAGCAGCTTACAGGGGACAGGGGGTTCGGACACTGAAGCTTTCTTT.